The sequence of this T cell receptor beta chain was determined in a study of metastatic and nonmetastatic thyroid tumors. The wider study: It was across blood and tumor or nodule tissue from malignant and benign thyroid patients that repertoires were compared.

Until they underwent thyroid surgery, no patient had received any treatment. This clone was recorded many times. Its cognate antigen is unknown. Study conclusions and caveats: For both blood and tumor, malignant thyroid tumors reportedly showed significantly higher TCR beta diversity than benign nodules did.

Original analysis: Researchers built a distant-metastasis classifier for papillary thyroid cancer that drew on CDR3 differences across clinicopathological groups. With MiXCR, TCRdb reprocessed the PCR reads. TCRdb, rather than the study authors, made the V and J calls. The sample lists some 28,000 clones, 20% to 25% seen once, with roughly two fifths in the top ten. The CDR3 has 14 residues. The junction had 8 bases not matched to a gene; V was cut back by 6 bases and J by 4 bases. The rearrangement uses TRBV12-3 or TRBV12-4 and TRBJ2-7; TRBD1 agrees at 8 bases. This clonotype originated in a female donor with papillary thyroid cancer or a benign thyroid nodule (not recorded which). Some clones in this sample may be carry-over from other donors' samples. Sequenced material: blood. CDR3 sequence (DNA): TGTGCCAGCAGCAGGACAGGGAGGCGTTACGAGCAGTACTTC. This translates into CASSRTGRRYEQYF.